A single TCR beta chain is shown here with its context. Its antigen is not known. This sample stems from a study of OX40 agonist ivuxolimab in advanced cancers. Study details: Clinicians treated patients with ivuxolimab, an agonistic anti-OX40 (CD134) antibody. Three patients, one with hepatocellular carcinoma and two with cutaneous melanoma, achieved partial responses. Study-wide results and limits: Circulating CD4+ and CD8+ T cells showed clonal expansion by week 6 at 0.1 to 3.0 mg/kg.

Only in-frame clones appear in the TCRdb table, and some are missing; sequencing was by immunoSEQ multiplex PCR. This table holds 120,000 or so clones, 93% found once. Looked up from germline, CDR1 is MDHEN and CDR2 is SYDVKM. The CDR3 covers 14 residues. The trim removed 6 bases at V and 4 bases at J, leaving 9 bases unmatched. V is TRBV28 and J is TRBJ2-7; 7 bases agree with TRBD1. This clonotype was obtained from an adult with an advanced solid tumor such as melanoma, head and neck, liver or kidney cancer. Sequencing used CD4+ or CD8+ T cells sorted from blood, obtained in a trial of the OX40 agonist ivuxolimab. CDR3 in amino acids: CASRNRGPAYEQYF. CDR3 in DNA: TGTGCCAGCAGAAACAGGGGCCCCGCTTACGAGCAGTACTTC.